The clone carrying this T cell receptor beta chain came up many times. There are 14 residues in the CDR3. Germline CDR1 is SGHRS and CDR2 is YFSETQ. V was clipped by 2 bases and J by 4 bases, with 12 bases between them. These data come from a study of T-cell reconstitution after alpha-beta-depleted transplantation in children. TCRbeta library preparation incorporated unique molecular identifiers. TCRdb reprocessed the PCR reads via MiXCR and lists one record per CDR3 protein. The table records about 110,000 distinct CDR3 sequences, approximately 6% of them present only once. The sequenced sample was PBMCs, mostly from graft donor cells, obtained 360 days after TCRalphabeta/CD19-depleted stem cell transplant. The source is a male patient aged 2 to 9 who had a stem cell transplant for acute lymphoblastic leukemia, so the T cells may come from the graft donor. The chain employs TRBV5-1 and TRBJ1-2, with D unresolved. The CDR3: CASSLSSVLYGYTF. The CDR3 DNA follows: TGCGCCAGCAGCTTAAGCTCAGTCCTCTATGGCTACACCTTC.